This T cell receptor (beta chain) was documented in a study of human T cells and chemical hapten exposure listed by TCRdb under 2021. For context, the study as a whole: For sensitization, 2% DPC in acetone was applied to a 2 cm by 2 cm area of upper inner arm skin. Patch tests used Finn chambers with 0.01% DPC on the upper back, scored after 6 days by International Contact Dermatitis Research Group standards. Throughout the roughly 24-week study period, patients were also given weekly therapeutic DPC doses on the scalp. Most of the patients in the cohort were female, and the cohort covered alopecia areata with under or over 50% scalp involvement, alopecia totalis and alopecia universalis. Under 30 alopecia patients gave blood for TCR sequencing at one to four time points (pre-sensitization, 2, 6 and 24 weeks). Patient blood was sampled pre-sensitization (week 0) and at 2, 6 and about 24 weeks after DPC sensitization. Libraries were pooled for sequencing, and variation in per-sample TCR yields was attributed mainly to small differences in library volumes within the pool. The study tracked peripheral blood TCR repertoire changes in vivo during primary and secondary sensitization to the hapten diphenylcyclopropenone (DPC) in alopecia patients. Overall study outcomes, separate from this receptor: Repeated subsampling changed both the strength of the expansion versus patch-test correlation and the threshold at which that correlation became significant. Because every patient had alopecia, a presumed autoimmune disease, the patients' immune response might differ from that of healthy individuals. The number of PT1 expanded TCRs positively correlated with patch test score, significant at thresholds 8, 16 and 32 but not 4. Compared with pre-sensitization or healthy control sets, expanded TCRs formed significantly more large CDR3 similarity clusters, which is consistent with antigen-driven responses. No change with DPC sensitization was found in the number of TCRs above 1 in 1000 frequency, and no evidence of global repertoire structure alterations was found.

Library creation used RACE. The listed sequencing device is NextSeq 500. During library preparation, unique molecular identifiers were attached to individual cDNA molecules so that TCRs could be counted quantitatively and reproducibly. From each blood RNA sample, both TCR alpha and TCR beta chains were sequenced. Turning to the authors' computational methods: Samples had a median of approximately 96,000 TCRs, with a range from roughly 20,000 to 690,600. V, J and CDR3 annotation of the TCR reads was performed with the Decombinator software suite. To make PS versus PT1 abundance plots, every sample was subsampled to the same number of TCRs (28,000). TCRs were defined as expanded if absent before sensitization and observed at least eight times at the 2-week time point. The public reads were quality trimmed at Q25 with fastp and then assembled into clones with MiXCR by TCRdb, keeping productive beta chains. Here each entry gathers all rows of one CDR3 protein and keeps the most common genes and DNA. The V and J calls reflect TCRdb's pipeline rather than the authors' work. The sample table lists roughly 86,000 distinct CDR3 sequences, under 12% of them with a count of one. In total, the top ten clones hold roughly 2.4% of the sample.

Points on this clonotype: No antigen is known for it. Base qualities are not at hand, and no much larger clone is one base apart.

CDR1 and CDR2, per the germline V gene, are SGHVS and FQNEAQ. The CDR3 goes from the cysteine to the phenylalanine over 14 residues. Only the CDR3 DNA is retained, 42 bases long and in frame from the first base. V loses 0 bases, J loses 4 bases, and the germline ends lie 6 bases apart. What the time point label conveys for this sample: patch test 1, 2 weeks after DPC sensitization. The meaning of the sample's treatment or condition label: therapeutic diphenylcyclopropenone sensitization with weekly scalp DPC. At every patch-test visit, the blood draw took place before the patch test was put on. Patients were eligible if aged 18 to 70, diagnosed with alopecia and judged suitable for DPC therapy, and pregnant patients were excluded. Total RNA was extracted from unfractionated whole blood collected in Tempus Blood RNA tubes.

This TCR was recovered from a man aged 40-50 years with alopecia areata. Some clones in this sample may be carry-over from other donors' samples. The sample in question was whole blood, obtained in connection with sensitization to the hapten diphenylcyclopropenone (DPC). The V and J genes are TRBV7-8 and TRBJ2-2; confidence is insufficient to name the D gene. The DNA reads TGTGCCAGCAGCTTAGCGGAGAGCACCGGGGAGCTGTTTTTT. Translated, this gives CASSLAESTGELFF.